What follows is one T cell receptor (beta chain) and its context. V was shortened by 0 bases and J by 7 bases, with 8 bases between the two germline ends. Germline V gives CDR1 SGHRS, CDR2 YFSETQ. CDR3 length: 13 residues. TCRdb independently ran MiXCR on the 5' RACE reads; one entry per CDR3 protein. The sample consists of about 430,000 distinct CDR3 sequences, roughly 24% of them appearing once. This entry comes from a study of T-cell memory formation after mild COVID-19. Study background: Clusters of TCRs were largely donor specific.

This TCR was recovered from an adult woman who had mild COVID-19 (a few samples of this study predate the infection). Cell type and time point are not known. Input material: PBMCs or a T cell subset sorted from them (not recorded which). This sequence joins TRBV5-1 and TRBJ2-1; D might be TRBD2 (6 bases). The CDR3 spells CASSLAGTNEQFF. The CDR3 bases are TGCGCCAGCAGCTTGGCCGGGACTAATGAGCAGTTCTTC. Full variable domain (missing parts from reference TRBV5-1 and TRBJ2-1): KAGVTQTPRYLIKTRGQQVTLSCSPISGHRSVSWYQQTPGQGLQFLFEYFSETQRNKGNFPGRFSGRQFSNSRSEMNVSTLELGDSALYLCASSLAGTNEQFFGPGTRLTVL.